A selection of T cell receptor beta chains follows, all from one sample in a study of cytomegalovirus exposure and HLA in healthy donors. Sequencing was performed with immunoSEQ multiplex PCR; in TCRdb, only in-frame clones are kept and a portion is missing. The table shows approximately 110,000 clones, with around 94% occurring only once. Source material: PBMCs. The source of these receptors is a woman younger than 30 in good health and CMV-seronegative. The CDR3 runs from the conserved cysteine through the conserved F or W.

TRBV14 CASSQGAGAPTDTQYF
TRBV23-1 CASSGGREQYF
TRBV4-1 CASSQPTALKIEAFF
TRBV19 CASSISLDLGQFF
TRBV27 CASSPWTGRSSGYTF
TRBV5-1 CASSIGQSSANTEAFF
TRBV23-1 CASIKGRGIGGYTF
TRBV5-4 CASSGLAGLINEQFF
TRBV5-6 CASSRVASYNEQFF
TRBV5-1 CASSLTRVENEKLFF
TRBV2 CASSRTASSYEQYF
TRBV6-5 CASRPDRGRTYEQYF
TRBV7-2 CASKATGIHEQYF
TRBV28 CASSFPGGELFF
TRBV9 CASSVEGQVYQPQHF
TRBV28 CASSVTPRLARDTGELFF
TRBV4-1 CASSQNRDYEQYF
TRBV6-6 CASSYSSGTKILRQFF
TRBV28 CASPPYTTGSWETQYF
TRBV7-2 CASSFGAASYNEQFF